This T cell receptor (beta chain) was retrieved from a study of cytomegalovirus exposure and HLA in healthy donors. Overall study findings and caveats: A few CMV-associated chains were confirmed in vitro to be specific for CMV antigens. Analyses of presence/absence relied on an assumption of roughly uniform sequencing depth across donors.

Both 60 Vbeta primers and 13 Jbeta primers went into the PCR. TCRdb's table, derived via immunoSEQ multiplex PCR, lists solely in-frame clones and lacks some. The sample records about 100,000 clones, approximately 80% being singletons. The CDR3 is made up of 14 amino acids. With V trimmed by 4 bases and J by 4 bases, 7 bases remained unmatched. Looked up from germline, CDR1 is SGHAT and CDR2 is FQNNGV. About this clone itself: What it binds is not known.

The J gene is TRBJ2-7, the V gene TRBV11-2, with 7 bases aligning to TRBD1. The sequence was obtained from a female donor in good health and CMV-seropositive. Sequencing was done on a sample of PBMCs. In DNA, the CDR3 is TGTGCCAGCAGCTCTCTTAGGGGGCTATACGAGCAGTACTTC. Translated, it gives CASSSLRGLYEQYF. Together with reference TRBV11-2 and TRBJ2-7, the CDR3 gives the full variable domain: EAGVAQSPRYKIIEKRQSVAFWCNPISGHATLYWYQQILGQGPKLLIQFQNNGVVDDSQLPKDRFSAERLKGVDSTLKIQPAKLEDSAVYLCASSSLRGLYEQYFGPGTRLTVT.